The clone carrying this T cell receptor (beta chain) came up a few times. Its antigen is undetermined. Via MiXCR, TCRdb re-called the 5' RACE reads, giving one row per CDR3 protein. The profile covers more than 150,000 distinct CDR3 sequences, with about 13% appearing a single time and 15% to 20% taken by the ten largest. Germline V gene sequence: CDR1 SEHNR, CDR2 FQNEAQ (reference sequence). This CDR3 contains 15 residues. V was clipped by 5 bases and J by 8 bases, with 18 bases between them. The sample is drawn from a study of CD8 T cells in ankylosing spondylitis. The study, taken as a whole, reports: Roughly eight highly homologous variants made up a TCR beta motif, and this motif appeared characteristic of ankylosing spondylitis blood. Previously reported in reactive arthritis synovial fluid and blood were some of the motif variants. Within peripheral blood, clones linked to disease were CD8+ and relatively rare. Disease-linked clones were reportedly significantly enriched in matched ankylosing spondylitis synovial fluid.

This sequence originates from a male donor with ankylosing spondylitis or in good health (not recorded which). The sample taken for sequencing was blood, either unsorted or a sorted T cell fraction (not recorded which). The chain has TRBV7-9 and TRBJ1-4; possible D gene TRBD1, 5 bases. CDR3 amino acids: CASSPLQGEREKLFF. CDR3 nucleotides: TGTGCCAGCAGCCCCCTCCAGGGTGAGAGAGAAAAACTGTTTTTT. The full variable domain, completed using reference TRBV7-9 and TRBJ1-4, is DTGVSQNPRHKITKRGQNVTFRCDPISEHNRLYWYRQTLGQGPEFLTYFQNEAQLEKSRLLSDRFSAERPKGSFSTLEIQRTEQGDSAMYLCASSPLQGEREKLFFGSGTQLSVL.